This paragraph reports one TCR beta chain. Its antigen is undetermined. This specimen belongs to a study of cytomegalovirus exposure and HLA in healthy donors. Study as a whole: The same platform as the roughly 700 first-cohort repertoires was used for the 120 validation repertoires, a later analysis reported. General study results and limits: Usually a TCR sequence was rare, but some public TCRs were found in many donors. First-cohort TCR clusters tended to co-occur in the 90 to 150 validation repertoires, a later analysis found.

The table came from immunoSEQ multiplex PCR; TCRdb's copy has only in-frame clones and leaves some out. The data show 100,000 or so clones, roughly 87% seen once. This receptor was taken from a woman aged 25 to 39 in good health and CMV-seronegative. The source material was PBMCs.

The chain's CDR3 is CASMRGTNEKLFF. CDR3 coding DNA: TGTGCCAGCATGCGCGGCACTAATGAAAAACTGTTTTTT. V gene TRBV2 combines with J gene TRBJ1-4; D gene uncertain. Trimming pared 7 bases from V and 2 bases from J, leaving 8 bases between. CDR1 and CDR2 from the germline V gene are SNHLY and FYNNEI. This CDR3 spans 13 amino acids.